A selection of T cell receptor beta chains follows, all from one sample in a study of blood T cell repertoires in COVID-19. This table comes from immunoSEQ multiplex PCR, and its TCRdb copy is limited to in-frame clones, with some not included. The sample has a few hundred thousand clones; approximately 85% are singletons. Specimen: peripheral blood. These receptors originate from a man in his forties or fifties with active or convalescent COVID-19. The CDR3 runs from the conserved cysteine through the conserved F or W. D genes are given only for firm matches. Size values are once, few and many counts, or a class for expanded clones, and some rows have none.

j_call clone_size d_call v_call cdr3_nt cdr3_aa
TRBJ2-7 NA TRBD1 TRBV27 TGTGCCAGCAGTTCCTGGGGACAGGGGGCCTACGAGCAGTACTTC CASSSWGQGAYEQYF
TRBJ2-3 once TRBD1 TRBV19 TGTGCCAGTAGTTTCCAGGGGGCATCAGATACGCAGTATTTT CASSFQGASDTQYF
TRBJ1-1 NA NA TRBV29-1 TGCAGCGTTGGGAGGGTTGCGAACACTGAAGCTTTCTTT CSVGRVANTEAFF
TRBJ1-1 NA NA TRBV7-3 TGTGCCAGCAGCTTAAAAGGTCAGGGGAGCACTGAAGCTTTCTTT CASSLKGQGSTEAFF
TRBJ2-7 NA NA TRBV7-8 TGTGCCAGCAGCTTTAGCTCCTACGAGCAGTACTTC CASSFSSYEQYF
TRBJ1-4 NA TRBD1 TRBV29-1 TGCAGCGTTAAACAAGCTCCCGGGACAGGGGAAAAACTGTTTTTT CSVKQAPGTGEKLFF
TRBJ2-5 NA NA TRBV1 TGCACCAGCAGCCAATGCTTAGTCTTCAAGACCCAGTACTTC CTSSQCLVFKTQYF
TRBJ1-2 NA TRBD1 TRBV29-1 TGCAGCGTTCTAAGGGACAGGGGGCGCCCCGTACCTGGCTACACCTTC CSVLRDRGRPVPGYTF
TRBJ2-1 NA TRBD2 TRBV4-1 TGCGCCAGCAGGGAAGGACTAGCGGGCCCTGTCAGGCAGTTCTTC CASREGLAGPVRQFF
TRBJ2-3 once TRBD2 TRBV4-2 TGTGCCAGCAGCCAAGGCGCGGGAGAAGATACGCAGTATTTT CASSQGAGEDTQYF
TRBJ2-1 NA TRBD2 TRBV5-6 TGTGCCAGCAGTGACTTGACGGGAGGCCCCTACAATGAGCAGTTCTTC CASSDLTGGPYNEQFF
TRBJ2-3 few NA TRBV14 TGTGCCAGCAGCCACAACACAGATACGCAGTATTTT CASSHNTDTQYF
TRBJ2-2 once TRBD1 TRBV7-8 TGTGCCAGCAGCCGGTGGGTCCGGGACAGCAACACCGGGGAGCTGTTTTTT CASSRWVRDSNTGELFF
TRBJ2-2 NA TRBD1 TRBV2 TGTGCCAGCAGTTCACAGGGGGCGAACACCGGGGAGCTGTTTTTT CASSSQGANTGELFF
TRBJ2-2 NA TRBD1 TRBV19 TGTGCCGGACAGGGGGTTAACACCGGGGAGCTGTTTTTT CAGQGVNTGELFF
TRBJ2-1 NA TRBD2 TRBV30 TGTGCCTGGAAGCGGGAGCCTTACAATGAGCAGTTCTTC CAWKREPYNEQFF
TRBJ1-2 NA NA TRBV6-6 TGTGCCAGCAGTTACGTTGAGCTCAACTATGGCTACACCTTC CASSYVELNYGYTF
TRBJ2-3 once TRBD2 TRBV7-2 TGTGCCAGCAGCTTGGGGGGGTTTAGCACAGATACGCAGTATTTT CASSLGGFSTDTQYF
TRBJ2-3 NA TRBD2 TRBV5-5 TGTGCCAGCAGCTTGCGGGGACTAGCGGGAGGACCTAGCACAGATACGCAGTATTTT CASSLRGLAGGPSTDTQYF
TRBJ1-2 few TRBD1 TRBV2 TGTGCCAGCAGTGAAGGCGGACAGGCCGGGTATGGCTACACCTTC CASSEGGQAGYGYTF
TRBJ2-7 NA NA TRBV12-3/TRBV12-4 TGTGCCAGCAGCCTCCCGCCGACCGCCCAGAGGTTC CASSLPPTAQRF
TRBJ2-7 NA TRBD2 TRBV13 TGTGCCAGCAGACCTAGCGGGAGGGCCGGGGAGCAGTACTTC CASRPSGRAGEQYF
TRBJ1-3 NA NA TRBV5-1 TGCGCCAGCAGCCCGGACATCATTGTCTCTGGAAACACCATATATTTT CASSPDIIVSGNTIYF
TRBJ2-3 NA TRBD1 TRBV19 TGTGCCAGTAGCCTACGGGACAGGGATTTTGATACGCAGTATTTT CASSLRDRDFDTQYF